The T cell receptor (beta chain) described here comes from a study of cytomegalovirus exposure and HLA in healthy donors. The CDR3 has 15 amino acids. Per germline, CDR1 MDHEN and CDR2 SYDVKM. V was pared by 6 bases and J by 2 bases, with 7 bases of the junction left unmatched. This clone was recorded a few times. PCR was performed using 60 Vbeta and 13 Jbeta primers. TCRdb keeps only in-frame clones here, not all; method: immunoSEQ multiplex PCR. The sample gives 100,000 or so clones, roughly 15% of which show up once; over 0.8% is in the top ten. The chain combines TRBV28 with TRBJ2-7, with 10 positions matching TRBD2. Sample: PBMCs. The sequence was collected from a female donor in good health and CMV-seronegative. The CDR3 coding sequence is TGTGCCAGCAGGTCATTAGCGGGAGGCCCCTACGAGCAGTACTTC. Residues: CASRSLAGGPYEQYF.